The clone carrying this T cell receptor (beta chain) was detected only a few times. This specimen belongs to a study of T cell repertoires in cytomegalovirus infection. Study overall: Shared public TCR beta signatures pointed to both CMV infection and a matching HLA type.

Germline V gene sequence: CDR1 MNHEY, CDR2 SVGEGT. The CDR3 runs to 16 residues. Trimming removed 3 bases at V and 0 bases at J, with 14 bases between. TCRdb reprocessed the reads with MiXCR, giving one entry per CDR3 protein. The data hold 200,000 to 300,000 distinct CDR3 sequences, with 8% to 9.5% observed a single time. The chain joins TRBV6-2 or TRBV6-3 to TRBJ1-1; D not resolved. The clonotype was recovered from a human donor in good health (CMV status not recorded). Some clones in this sample may be carry-over from other donors' samples. The sample taken for sequencing was PBMCs. CDR3 sequence reads: CASSYPQRTLNTEAFF. CDR3 bases: TGTGCCAGCAGTTATCCTCAGCGGACCCTGAACACTGAAGCTTTCTTT.